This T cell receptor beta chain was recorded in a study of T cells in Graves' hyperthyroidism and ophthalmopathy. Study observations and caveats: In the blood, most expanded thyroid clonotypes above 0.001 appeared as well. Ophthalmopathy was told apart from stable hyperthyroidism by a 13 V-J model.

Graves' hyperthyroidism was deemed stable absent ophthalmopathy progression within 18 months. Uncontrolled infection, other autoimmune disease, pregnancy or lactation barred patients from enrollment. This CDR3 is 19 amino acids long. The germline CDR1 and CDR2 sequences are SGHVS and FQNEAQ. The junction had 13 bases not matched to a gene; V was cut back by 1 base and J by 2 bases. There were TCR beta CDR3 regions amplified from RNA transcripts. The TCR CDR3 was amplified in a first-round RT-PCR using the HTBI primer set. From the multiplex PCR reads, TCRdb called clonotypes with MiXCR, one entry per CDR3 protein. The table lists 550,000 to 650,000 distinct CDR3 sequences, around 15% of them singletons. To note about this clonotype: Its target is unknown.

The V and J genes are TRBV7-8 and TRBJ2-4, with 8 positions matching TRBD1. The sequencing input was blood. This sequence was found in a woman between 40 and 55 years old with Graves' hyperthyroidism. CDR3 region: CASSLGGGTQGVSKNIQYF. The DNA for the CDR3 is TGTGCCAGCAGCTTAGGAGGTGGGACACAGGGGGTATCCAAAAACATTCAGTACTTC.